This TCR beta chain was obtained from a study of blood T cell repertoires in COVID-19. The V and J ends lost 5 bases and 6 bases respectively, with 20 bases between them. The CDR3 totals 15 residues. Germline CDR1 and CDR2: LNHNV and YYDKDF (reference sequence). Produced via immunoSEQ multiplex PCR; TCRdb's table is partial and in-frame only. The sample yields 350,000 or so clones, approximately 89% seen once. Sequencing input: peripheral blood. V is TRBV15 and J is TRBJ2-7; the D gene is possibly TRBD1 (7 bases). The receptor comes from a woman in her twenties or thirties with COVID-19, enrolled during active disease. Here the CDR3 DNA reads TGTGCCACCAGCTACTTTAGGGCAGGGGGGAGCGAGCAGTACTTC. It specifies CATSYFRAGGSEQYF.